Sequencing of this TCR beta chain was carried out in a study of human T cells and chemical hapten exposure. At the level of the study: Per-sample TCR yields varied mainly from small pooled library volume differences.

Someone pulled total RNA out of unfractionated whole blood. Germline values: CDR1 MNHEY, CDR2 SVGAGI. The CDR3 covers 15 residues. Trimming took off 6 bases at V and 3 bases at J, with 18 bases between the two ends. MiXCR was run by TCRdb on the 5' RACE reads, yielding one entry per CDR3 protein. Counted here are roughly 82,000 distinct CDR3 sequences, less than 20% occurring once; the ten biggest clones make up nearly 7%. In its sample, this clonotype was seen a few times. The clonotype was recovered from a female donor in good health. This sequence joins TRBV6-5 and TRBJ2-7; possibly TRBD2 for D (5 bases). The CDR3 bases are TGTGCCAGCAGCGCCCAACGGGGAGATGACTACGAGCAGTACTTC. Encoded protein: CASSAQRGDDYEQYF.